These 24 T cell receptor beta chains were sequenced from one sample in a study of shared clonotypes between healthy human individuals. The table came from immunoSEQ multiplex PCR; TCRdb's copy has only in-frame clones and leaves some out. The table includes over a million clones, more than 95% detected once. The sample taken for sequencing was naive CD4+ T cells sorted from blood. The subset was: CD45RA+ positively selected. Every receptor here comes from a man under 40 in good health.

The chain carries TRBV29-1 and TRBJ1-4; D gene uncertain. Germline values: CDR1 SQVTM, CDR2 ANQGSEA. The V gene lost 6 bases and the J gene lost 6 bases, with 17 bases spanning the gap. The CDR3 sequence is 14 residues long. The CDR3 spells CSVIFSNWDEKLFF. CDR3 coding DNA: TGCAGCGTGATATTCTCCAACTGGGATGAAAAACTGTTTTTT.

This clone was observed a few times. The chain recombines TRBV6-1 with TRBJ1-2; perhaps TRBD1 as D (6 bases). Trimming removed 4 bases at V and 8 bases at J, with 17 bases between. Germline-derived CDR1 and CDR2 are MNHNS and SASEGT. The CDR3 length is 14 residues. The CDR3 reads CASSVPGQTLGYTF. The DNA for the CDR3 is TGTGCCAGCAGTGTACCAGGACAGACGCTAGGCTACACCTTC.

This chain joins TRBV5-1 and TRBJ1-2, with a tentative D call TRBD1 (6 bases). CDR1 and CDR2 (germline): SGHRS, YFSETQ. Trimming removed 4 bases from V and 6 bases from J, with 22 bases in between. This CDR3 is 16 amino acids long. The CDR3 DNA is TGCGCCAGCAGCCGCTGGACAGATCCCCCTGTGGATGGCTACACCTTC. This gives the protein CASSRWTDPPVDGYTF.

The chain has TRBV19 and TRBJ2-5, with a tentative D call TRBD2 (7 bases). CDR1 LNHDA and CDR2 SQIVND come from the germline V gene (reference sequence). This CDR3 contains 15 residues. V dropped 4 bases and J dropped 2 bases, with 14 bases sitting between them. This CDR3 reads CASSRGGVKQETQYF. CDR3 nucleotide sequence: TGTGCCAGTAGTAGGGGGGGCGTAAAGCAAGAGACCCAGTACTTC.

The CDR3 region is CSVAEKGTEAFF. Here the CDR3 DNA reads TGCAGCGTAGCGGAAAAGGGAACTGAAGCTTTCTTT. The V and J genes are TRBV29-1 and TRBJ1-1; no clear D gene. Germline values: CDR1 SQVTM, CDR2 ANQGSEA. CDR3 length: 12 amino acids. V gave up 6 bases and J gave up 5 bases, with 13 bases separating them.

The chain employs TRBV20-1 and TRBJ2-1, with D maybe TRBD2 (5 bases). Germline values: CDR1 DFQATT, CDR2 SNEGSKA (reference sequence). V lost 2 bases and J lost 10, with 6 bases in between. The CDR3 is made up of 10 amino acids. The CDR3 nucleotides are TGCAGTGCTAGAAAGCGGGAGCAGTTCTTC. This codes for CSARKREQFF.

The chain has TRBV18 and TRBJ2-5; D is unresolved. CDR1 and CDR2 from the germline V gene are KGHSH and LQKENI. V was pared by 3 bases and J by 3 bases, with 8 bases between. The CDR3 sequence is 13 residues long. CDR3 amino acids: CASSPVDKETQYF. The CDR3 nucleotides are TGTGCCAGCTCACCTGTAGACAAAGAGACCCAGTACTTC.

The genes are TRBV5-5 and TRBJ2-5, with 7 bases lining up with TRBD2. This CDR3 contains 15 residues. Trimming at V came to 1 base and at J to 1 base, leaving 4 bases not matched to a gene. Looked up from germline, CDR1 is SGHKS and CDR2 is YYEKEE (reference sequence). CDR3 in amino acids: CASSLYASGQETQYF. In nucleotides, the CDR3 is TGTGCCAGCAGCTTGTATGCTAGCGGCCAAGAGACCCAGTACTTC.

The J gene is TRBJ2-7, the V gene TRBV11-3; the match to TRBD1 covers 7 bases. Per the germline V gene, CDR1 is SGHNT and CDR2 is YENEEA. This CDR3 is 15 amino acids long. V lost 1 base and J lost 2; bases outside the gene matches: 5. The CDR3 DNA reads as TGTGCCAGCAGCTTAGGAGGGACAGAAGCCTACGAGCAGTACTTC. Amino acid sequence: CASSLGGTEAYEQYF. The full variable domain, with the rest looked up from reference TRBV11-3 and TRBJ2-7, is EAGVVQSPRYKIIEKKQPVAFWCNPISGHNTLYWYLQNLGQGPELLIRYENEEAVDDSQLPKDRFSAERLKGVDSTLKIQPAELGDSAVYLCASSLGGTEAYEQYFGPGTRLTVT.

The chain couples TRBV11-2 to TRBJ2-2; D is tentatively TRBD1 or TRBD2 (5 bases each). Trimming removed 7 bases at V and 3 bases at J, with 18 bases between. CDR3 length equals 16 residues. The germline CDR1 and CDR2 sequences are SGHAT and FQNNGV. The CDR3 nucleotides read TGTGCCAGCAACGATATAAGGGGTAGCGACACCGGGGAGCTGTTTTTT. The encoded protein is CASNDIRGSDTGELFF.

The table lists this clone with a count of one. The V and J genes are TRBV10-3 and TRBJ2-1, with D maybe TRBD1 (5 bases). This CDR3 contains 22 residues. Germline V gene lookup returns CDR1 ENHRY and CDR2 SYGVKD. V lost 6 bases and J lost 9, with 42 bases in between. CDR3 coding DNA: TGTGCCATCAGCAGGACACTAACCTCTACTGAGACTCGTACGCCCACGTACGGTGAGCAGTTCTTC. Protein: CAISRTLTSTETRTPTYGEQFF.

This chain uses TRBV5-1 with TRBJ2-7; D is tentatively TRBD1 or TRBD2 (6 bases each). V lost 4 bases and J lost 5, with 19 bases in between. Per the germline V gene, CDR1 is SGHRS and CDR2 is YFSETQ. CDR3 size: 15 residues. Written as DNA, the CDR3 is TGCGCCAGCAGCGTCGGACAGACTAGGCTCCACGAGCAGTACTTC. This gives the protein CASSVGQTRLHEQYF.

The CDR3 DNA sequence: TGTGCCAGCAGTTGGACAGGGGTTGAAAGCAATGGCTACACCTTC. Protein: CASSWTGVESNGYTF. The chain links TRBV28 to TRBJ1-2; 9 positions agree with TRBD1. V gave up 4 bases and J gave up 6 bases; unmatched junction bases: 9. Germline CDR1 MDHEN, CDR2 SYDVKM. The CDR3 has 15 amino acids.

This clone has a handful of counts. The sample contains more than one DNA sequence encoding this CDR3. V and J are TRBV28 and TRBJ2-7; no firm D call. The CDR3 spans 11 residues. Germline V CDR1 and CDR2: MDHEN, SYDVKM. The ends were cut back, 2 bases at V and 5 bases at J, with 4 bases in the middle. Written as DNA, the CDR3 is TGTGCCAGCAGTTTAAGGGACGAGCAGTACTTC. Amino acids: CASSLRDEQYF.

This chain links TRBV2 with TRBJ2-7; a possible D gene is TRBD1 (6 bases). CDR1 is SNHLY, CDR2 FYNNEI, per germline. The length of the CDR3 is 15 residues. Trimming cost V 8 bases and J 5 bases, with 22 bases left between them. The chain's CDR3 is CASPGVRGPPHEQYF. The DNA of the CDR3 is TGTGCCAGCCCCGGGGTCAGGGGCCCACCCCACGAGCAGTACTTC.

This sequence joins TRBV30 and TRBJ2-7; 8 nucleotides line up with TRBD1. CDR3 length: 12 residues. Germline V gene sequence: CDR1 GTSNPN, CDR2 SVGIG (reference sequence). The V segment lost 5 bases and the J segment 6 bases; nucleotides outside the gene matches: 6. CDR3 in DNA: TGTGCCTGGGACAGGGGAATAGTCGAGCAGTACTTC. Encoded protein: CAWDRGIVEQYF.

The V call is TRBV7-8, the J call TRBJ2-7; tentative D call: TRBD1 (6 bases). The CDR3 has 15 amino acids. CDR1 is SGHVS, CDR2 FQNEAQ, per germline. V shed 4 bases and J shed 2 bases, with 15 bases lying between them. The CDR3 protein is CASSSPGHIAYEQYF. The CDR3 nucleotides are TGTGCCAGCAGCTCGCCGGGACATATCGCCTACGAGCAGTACTTC. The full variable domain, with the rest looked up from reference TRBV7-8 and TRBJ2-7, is GAGVSQSPRYKVAKRGQDVALRCDPISGHVSLFWYQQALGQGPEFLTYFQNEAQLDKSGLPSDRFFAERPEGSVSTLKIQRTQQEDSAVYLCASSSPGHIAYEQYFGPGTRLTVT.

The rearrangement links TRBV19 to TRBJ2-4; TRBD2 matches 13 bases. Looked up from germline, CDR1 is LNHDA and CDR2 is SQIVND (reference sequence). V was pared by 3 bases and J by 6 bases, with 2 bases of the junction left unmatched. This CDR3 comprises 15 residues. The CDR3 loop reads CASSIGLAGVNIQYF. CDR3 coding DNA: TGTGCCAGTAGTATCGGACTAGCGGGAGTAAACATTCAGTACTTC.

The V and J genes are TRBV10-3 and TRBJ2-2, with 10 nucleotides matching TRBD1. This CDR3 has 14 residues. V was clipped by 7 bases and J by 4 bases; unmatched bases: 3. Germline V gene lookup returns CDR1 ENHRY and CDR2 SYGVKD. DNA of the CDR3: TGTGCCATCAAGGGACAGGGGAGCACCGGGGAGCTGTTTTTT. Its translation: CAIKGQGSTGELFF.

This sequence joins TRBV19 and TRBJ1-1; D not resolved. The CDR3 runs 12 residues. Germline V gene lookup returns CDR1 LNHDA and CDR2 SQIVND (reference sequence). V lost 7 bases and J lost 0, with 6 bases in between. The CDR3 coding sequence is TGTGCCAGTATGCGAGTGAACACTGAAGCTTTCTTT. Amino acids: CASMRVNTEAFF.

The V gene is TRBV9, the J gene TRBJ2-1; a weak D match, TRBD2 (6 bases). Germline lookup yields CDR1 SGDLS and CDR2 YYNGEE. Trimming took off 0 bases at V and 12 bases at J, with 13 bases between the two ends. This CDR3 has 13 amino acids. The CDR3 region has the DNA TGTGCCAGCAGCGTAGCCCAGGGACTGCCGCAGTTCTTC. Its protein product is CASSVAQGLPQFF.

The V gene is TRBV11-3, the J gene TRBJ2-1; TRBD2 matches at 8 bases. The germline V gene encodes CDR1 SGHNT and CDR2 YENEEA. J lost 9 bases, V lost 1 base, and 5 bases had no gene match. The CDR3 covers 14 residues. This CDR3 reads CASSLAGGPGEQFF. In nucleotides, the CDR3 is TGTGCCAGCAGCTTAGCGGGAGGGCCCGGTGAGCAGTTCTTC.

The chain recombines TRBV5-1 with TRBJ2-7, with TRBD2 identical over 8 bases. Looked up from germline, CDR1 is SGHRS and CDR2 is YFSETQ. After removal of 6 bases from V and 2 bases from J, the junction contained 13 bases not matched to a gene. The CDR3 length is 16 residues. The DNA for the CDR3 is TGCGCCAGCACCCTGTCAGGGAGCGGGGGCCCCTACGAGCAGTACTTC. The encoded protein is CASTLSGSGGPYEQYF.

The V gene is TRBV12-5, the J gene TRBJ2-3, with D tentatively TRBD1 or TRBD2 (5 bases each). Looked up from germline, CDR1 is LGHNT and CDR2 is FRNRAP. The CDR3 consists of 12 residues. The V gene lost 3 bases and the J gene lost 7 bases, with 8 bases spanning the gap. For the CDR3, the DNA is TGTGCTAGTGGTTTCGGGGCGTATACGCAGTATTTT. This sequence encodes CASGFGAYTQYF. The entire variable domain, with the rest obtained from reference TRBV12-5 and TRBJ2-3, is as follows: DARVTQTPRHKVTEMGQEVTMRCQPILGHNTVFWYRQTMMQGLELLAYFRNRAPLDDSGMPKDRFSAEMPDATLATLKIQPSEPRDSAVYFCASGFGAYTQYFGPGTRLTVL.